The entry below gives a single T cell receptor (beta chain) sequence along with its context. Assay: immunoSEQ multiplex PCR; the TCRdb copy retains only in-frame clones and omits some. Of about 220,000 clones detected, 80% to 85% appear once; the ten largest clones hold 4.5% to 5.5%. This specimen comes from a study of blood T cell repertoires in COVID-19. Background on the study: Both acute and convalescent COVID-19 samples were obtained from the United States, Italy and Spain. T cells, B-cell-depleted T cells, or PBMCs supplied cDNA or gDNA.

The receptor was derived from a human donor in a cohort sampled during active COVID-19. Sequencing used peripheral blood.

CDR3 nucleotides: TGTGCCAGCAGCTTAGATTACGGCGGGAGGAGCACAGATACGCAGTATTTT. Residues: CASSLDYGGRSTDTQYF. This chain connects TRBV11-2 to TRBJ2-3; 8 positions agree with TRBD2. With V trimmed by 0 bases and J by 0 bases, 5 bases remained unmatched. The CDR3 has 17 amino acids. Germline CDR1 is SGHAT and CDR2 is FQNNGV.